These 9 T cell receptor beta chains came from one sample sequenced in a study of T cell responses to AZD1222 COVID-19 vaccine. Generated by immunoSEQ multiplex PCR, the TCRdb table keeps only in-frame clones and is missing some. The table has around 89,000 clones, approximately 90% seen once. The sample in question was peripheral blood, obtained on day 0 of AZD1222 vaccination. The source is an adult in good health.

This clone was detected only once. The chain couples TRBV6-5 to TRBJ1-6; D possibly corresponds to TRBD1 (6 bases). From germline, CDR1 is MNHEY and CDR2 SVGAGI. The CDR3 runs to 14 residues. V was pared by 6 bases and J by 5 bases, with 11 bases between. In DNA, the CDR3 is TGTGCCAGCAGGGGGAACAGGGATAATTCACCCCTCCACTTT. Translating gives CASRGNRDNSPLHF.

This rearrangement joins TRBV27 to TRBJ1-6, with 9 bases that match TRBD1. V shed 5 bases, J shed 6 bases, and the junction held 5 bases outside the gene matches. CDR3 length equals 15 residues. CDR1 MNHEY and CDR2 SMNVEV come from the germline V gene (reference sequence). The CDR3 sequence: CASSPLDRGNSPLHF. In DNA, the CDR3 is TGTGCCAGCAGTCCCCTGGACAGGGGTAATTCACCCCTCCACTTT.

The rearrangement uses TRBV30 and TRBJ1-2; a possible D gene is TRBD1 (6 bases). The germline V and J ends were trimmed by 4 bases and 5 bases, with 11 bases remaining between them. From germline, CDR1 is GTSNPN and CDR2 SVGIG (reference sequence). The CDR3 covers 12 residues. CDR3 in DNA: TGTGCCTGGACACCCCAGGGGTATGGCTACACCTTC. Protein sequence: CAWTPQGYGYTF. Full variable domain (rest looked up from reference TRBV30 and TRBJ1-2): SQTIHQWPATLVQPVGSPLSLECTVEGTSNPNLYWYRQAAGRGLQLLFYSVGIGQISSEVPQNLSASRPQDRQFILSSKKLLLSDSGFYLCAWTPQGYGYTFGSGTRLTVV.

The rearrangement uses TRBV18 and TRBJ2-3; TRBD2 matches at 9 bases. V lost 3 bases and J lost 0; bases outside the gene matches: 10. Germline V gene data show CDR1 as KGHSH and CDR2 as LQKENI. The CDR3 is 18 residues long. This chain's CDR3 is CASSPLSASGTSTDTQYF. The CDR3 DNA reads TGTGCCAGCTCACCCCTTTCGGCTAGCGGGACAAGCACAGATACGCAGTATTTT.

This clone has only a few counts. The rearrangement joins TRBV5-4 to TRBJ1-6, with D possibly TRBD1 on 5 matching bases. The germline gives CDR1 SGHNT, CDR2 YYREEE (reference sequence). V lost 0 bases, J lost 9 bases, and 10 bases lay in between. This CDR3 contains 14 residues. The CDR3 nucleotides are TGTGCCAGCAGCTTGGGGACATCATCTTCACCCCTCCACTTT. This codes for CASSLGTSSSPLHF.

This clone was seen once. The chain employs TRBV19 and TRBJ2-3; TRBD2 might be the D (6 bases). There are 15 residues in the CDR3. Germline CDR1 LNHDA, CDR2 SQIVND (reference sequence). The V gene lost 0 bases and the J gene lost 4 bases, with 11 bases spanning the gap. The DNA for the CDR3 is TGTGCCAGTAGTATAGATGGAGGGGATTCAGATACGCAGTATTTT. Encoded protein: CASSIDGGDSDTQYF.

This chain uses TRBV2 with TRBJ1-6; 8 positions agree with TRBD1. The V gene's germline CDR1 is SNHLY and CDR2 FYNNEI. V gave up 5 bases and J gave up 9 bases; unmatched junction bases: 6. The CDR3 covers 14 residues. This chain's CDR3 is CASSTQGASSPLHF. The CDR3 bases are TGTGCCAGCAGTACCCAGGGGGCGAGTTCACCCCTCCACTTT.

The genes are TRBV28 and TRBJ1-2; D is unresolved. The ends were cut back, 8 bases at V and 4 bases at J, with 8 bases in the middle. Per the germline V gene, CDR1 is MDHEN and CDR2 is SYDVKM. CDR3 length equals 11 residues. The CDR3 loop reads CASGLPYGYTF. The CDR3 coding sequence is TGTGCCAGCGGGCTTCCCTATGGCTACACCTTC.

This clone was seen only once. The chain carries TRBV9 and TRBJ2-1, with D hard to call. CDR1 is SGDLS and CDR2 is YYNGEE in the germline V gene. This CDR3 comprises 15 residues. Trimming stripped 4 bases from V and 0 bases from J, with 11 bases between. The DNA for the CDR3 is TGTGCCAGCAGCATTAGTGAGGCCTCCTACAATGAGCAGTTCTTC. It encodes CASSISEASYNEQFF.